One sample yielded the 23 T cell receptor beta chains listed below, sequenced in a study of OX40 agonist ivuxolimab in advanced cancers. Library prep was done by the immunoSEQ multiplex PCR assay. Not all clones reach the TCRdb copy of this immuneACCESS table, which keeps in-frame sequences only. Checked studies attribute under half of the gap to unresolved V genes and leave the rest unexplained. The sample has 57,000 or so clones on record, roughly four fifths of them singletons. Of the sample, roughly 3.3% is held by the ten largest clones. Source: CD4+ or CD8+ T cells sorted from blood, taken in a trial of the OX40 agonist ivuxolimab. The receptors here all came from an adult with an advanced solid tumor such as melanoma, head and neck, liver or kidney cancer.

The V gene is TRBV28, the J gene TRBJ1-6; 8 bases fit TRBD1. Germline V lookup: CDR1 MDHEN, CDR2 SYDVKM. V lost 5 bases to trimming and J lost 4 bases; unmatched junction nucleotides: 13. The CDR3 is 18 residues long. CDR3 protein: CASSPRLGQGWYNSPLHF. DNA of the CDR3: TGTGCCAGCAGTCCGCGACTCGGACAGGGCTGGTATAATTCACCCCTCCACTTT.

This chain links TRBV27 with TRBJ1-5; possibly TRBD1 for D (6 bases). The CDR3 length is 11 residues. Trimming left V 10 bases short and J 5 bases short, with 9 bases between. CDR1 MNHEY and CDR2 SMNVEV come from the germline V gene (reference sequence). CDR3 nucleotide sequence: TGTGCCACCTACAGGGATCAGCCCCAGCATTTT. It translates to CATYRDQPQHF.

The CDR3 reads CASSSDRTSGNTIYF. CDR3 DNA sequence: TGTGCCAGCAGCTCCGACAGGACCTCTGGAAACACCATATATTTT. The V call is TRBV7-9, the J call TRBJ1-3; D perhaps matches TRBD1 (6 bases). Germline CDR1 reads SEHNR; CDR2 reads FQNEAQ (reference sequence). The CDR3 extends over 15 amino acids. V was clipped by 4 bases and J by 0 bases, with 10 bases between them. Full variable domain (rest looked up from reference TRBV7-9 and TRBJ1-3): DTGVSQNPRHKITKRGQNVTFRCDPISEHNRLYWYRQTLGQGPEFLTYFQNEAQLEKSRLLSDRFSAERPKGSFSTLEIQRTEQGDSAMYLCASSSDRTSGNTIYFGEGSWLTVV.

The chain carries TRBV19 and TRBJ1-3; a possible D gene is TRBD1 (5 bases). V lost 3 bases to trimming and J lost 4 bases, with 10 bases between them. Germline CDR1 reads LNHDA; CDR2 reads SQIVND (reference sequence). There are 14 residues in the CDR3. The CDR3 nucleotides are TGTGCCAGTAGTATCGAGGGGCGCGGAAACACCATATATTTT. It specifies CASSIEGRGNTIYF.

The rearrangement links TRBV2 to TRBJ2-1; no definite D call. With 8 bases removed from V and 9 bases from J, the gap between germline ends came to 11 bases. This CDR3 has 11 residues. Germline V CDR1 and CDR2: SNHLY, FYNNEI. The CDR3 DNA sequence: TGTGCCAGCGGGGAATATAGTGAGCAGTTCTTC. As protein: CASGEYSEQFF.

This chain links TRBV2 with TRBJ2-5; D call uncertain. CDR1 is SNHLY, CDR2 FYNNEI, per germline. The CDR3 loop spans 15 amino acids. The ends were cut back, 4 bases at V and 4 bases at J, with 16 bases in the middle. The CDR3 DNA sequence: TGTGCCAGCAGTGCCCTCCGGGCCGGGCGAGAGACCCAGTACTTC. The encoded protein is CASSALRAGRETQYF.

The chain employs TRBV5-6 and TRBJ2-7; TRBD1 aligns across 12 bases. Trimming cost V 1 base and J 6 bases; bases outside gene matches: 5. CDR1 and CDR2 from the germline V gene are SGHDT and YYEEEE. The CDR3 spans 15 residues. CDR3 residues: CASSLRVGQGAEQYF. CDR3 in DNA: TGTGCCAGCAGCTTGAGGGTGGGACAGGGGGCCGAGCAGTACTTC.

This clone is a singleton in its sample. This rearrangement joins TRBV7-8 to TRBJ2-5; D not resolved. Germline V gene sequence: CDR1 SGHVS, CDR2 FQNEAQ. The V gene lost 5 bases and the J gene lost 2 bases, with 3 bases spanning the gap. The length of the CDR3 is 11 residues. Here the CDR3 DNA reads TGTGCCAGCAGCCTACAAGAGACCCAGTACTTC. Its translation is CASSLQETQYF.

The chain recombines TRBV5-4 with TRBJ1-1, with unresolved D. Trimming pared 0 bases from V and 0 bases from J, leaving 3 bases between. The length of the CDR3 is 13 residues. CDR1 SGHNT and CDR2 YYREEE come from the germline V gene (reference sequence). CDR3 nucleotide sequence: TGTGCCAGCAGCTTGGGTCTGAACACTGAAGCTTTCTTT. Encoded protein: CASSLGLNTEAFF.

This sequence joins TRBV4-3 and TRBJ1-5; perhaps TRBD1 as D (6 bases). Germline CDR1 and CDR2: LGHNA and YSLEER. Between the trimmed V and J ends, which lost 0 bases and 6 bases, there was a span of 12 bases. The CDR3 spans 15 residues. CDR3 in DNA: TGCGCCAGCAGCCAAGACCGGGGGGCGGGTCAGCCCCAGCATTTT. It yields the protein CASSQDRGAGQPQHF.

The chain uses TRBV7-3 and TRBJ2-7; TRBD2 agrees at 8 bases. The germline V gene has CDR1 SGHTA and CDR2 FQGTGA. The V and J ends lost 1 base and 0 bases, in that order; junction bases with no gene match: 2. The CDR3 extends over 15 amino acids. CDR3 region: CASSLSGGISYEQYF. The CDR3 DNA reads TGTGCCAGCAGCTTAAGCGGGGGGATCTCCTACGAGCAGTACTTC. The full variable domain, its missing parts supplied by reference TRBV7-3 and TRBJ2-7, is GAGVSQTPSNKVTEKGKYVELRCDPISGHTALYWYRQSLGQGPEFLIYFQGTGAADDSGLPNDRFFAVRPEGSVSTLKIQRTERGDSAVYLCASSLSGGISYEQYFGPGTRLTVT.

V usage is TRBV7-8 and J usage is TRBJ2-7; D perhaps matches TRBD1 (7 bases). The germline gives CDR1 SGHVS, CDR2 FQNEAQ. This CDR3 is built from 13 residues. Trimming pared 5 bases from V and 2 bases from J, leaving 10 bases between. The CDR3 nucleotides are TGTGCCAGCAGCACCAGGGGGGCCTACGAGCAGTACTTC. Its protein product is CASSTRGAYEQYF.

The chain is built from TRBV9 and TRBJ1-3; D not resolved. The CDR3 contains 16 residues. Germline assignment: CDR1 SGDLS and CDR2 YYNGEE. V was shortened by 0 bases and J by 0 bases, with 10 bases between the two germline ends. Here the CDR3 DNA reads TGTGCCAGCAGCGTAGTACCATCTAGCTCTGGAAACACCATATATTTT. Protein: CASSVVPSSSGNTIYF.

CDR3 in DNA: TGTGCCTGGGCCACAACGAACACCGGGGAGCTGTTTTTT. Its translation: CAWATTNTGELFF. The V call is TRBV30, the J call TRBJ2-2; D is unresolved. Trimming left V 5 bases short and J 0 bases short, with 7 bases between. CDR1 GTSNPN and CDR2 SVGIG come from the germline V gene (reference sequence). CDR3 length: 13 residues.

The J gene is TRBJ1-4, the V gene TRBV28; D might be TRBD1 (5 bases). Germline-derived CDR1 and CDR2 are MDHEN and SYDVKM. V shed 5 bases and J shed 1 base, with 11 bases lying between them. This CDR3 spans 15 amino acids. CDR3 coding DNA: TGTGCCAGCAGTCCCCTAAGGGGAACTAATGAAAAACTGTTTTTT. Its translation is CASSPLRGTNEKLFF.

The V call is TRBV14, the J call TRBJ1-6; 11 bases fit TRBD1. The V gene's germline CDR1 is SGHDN and CDR2 FVKESK. With 6 bases clipped from V and 10 bases from J, the junction kept 5 bases outside the gene matches. The CDR3 length is 14 residues. The CDR3 coding sequence is TGTGCCAGCAGACGGGACAGGGGGAGGTCACCCCTCCACTTT. Encoded protein: CASRRDRGRSPLHF.

This chain links TRBV7-2 with TRBJ2-5; perhaps TRBD1 as D (5 bases). CDR3 size: 13 residues. The V end lost 3 bases, the J end lost 11 bases, and 16 bases lay between the germline ends. The germline V gene encodes CDR1 SGHTA and CDR2 FQGNSA. CDR3 DNA sequence: TGTGCCAGCAGCTTGGAGACAGACGGGCTACAGTACTTC. Translating gives CASSLETDGLQYF.

The rearrangement joins TRBV5-4 to TRBJ2-7; 9 positions match TRBD1. With V trimmed by 4 bases and J by 3 bases, 14 bases remained unmatched. CDR3 length: 17 residues. Looked up from germline, CDR1 is SGHNT and CDR2 is YYREEE (reference sequence). This CDR3 is CASSRGGPGQGNYEQYF. CDR3 DNA: TGTGCCAGCAGCAGAGGGGGTCCGGGACAGGGAAACTACGAGCAGTACTTC.

The chain has TRBV11-3 and TRBJ2-5, with D perhaps assigned TRBD1 or TRBD2 (6 bases each). Germline lookup yields CDR1 SGHNT and CDR2 YENEEA. Trimming stripped 6 bases from V and 1 base from J, with 15 bases between. The CDR3 is 15 residues long. The CDR3: CASSLYGGRQETQYF. The CDR3 DNA sequence: TGTGCCAGCAGTCTGTACGGGGGCCGCCAAGAGACCCAGTACTTC. The whole variable domain, filled in from reference TRBV11-3 and TRBJ2-5, reads EAGVVQSPRYKIIEKKQPVAFWCNPISGHNTLYWYLQNLGQGPELLIRYENEEAVDDSQLPKDRFSAERLKGVDSTLKIQPAELGDSAVYLCASSLYGGRQETQYFGPGTRLLVL.

This clone has just a few counts. This chain connects TRBV2 to TRBJ2-1; maybe TRBD2 (6 bases). The V end lost 4 bases, the J end lost 4 bases, and 11 bases lay between the germline ends. Germline lookup yields CDR1 SNHLY and CDR2 FYNNEI. CDR3 length equals 14 residues. CDR3 sequence: CASSAGERYNEQFF. CDR3 DNA: TGTGCCAGCAGTGCGGGGGAGCGGTACAATGAGCAGTTCTTC.

This clone was observed a few times. This chain links TRBV29-1 with TRBJ1-4; D possibly corresponds to TRBD1 (5 bases). This CDR3 spans 13 amino acids. Trimming took 6 bases from V and 6 from J, leaving 14 bases between them. Per germline, CDR1 SQVTM and CDR2 ANQGSEA. CDR3 bases: TGCAGCGTCCAAGGCAGGGTCGATGAAAAACTGTTTTTT. Protein sequence: CSVQGRVDEKLFF.

The chain joins TRBV2 to TRBJ1-5; D is unresolved. The CDR3 length is 13 residues. Germline V gene data show CDR1 as SNHLY and CDR2 as FYNNEI. The V end was cut by 6 bases, the J end by 5 bases, with 11 bases between. Written as DNA, the CDR3 is TGTGCCAGCAGAACCCACTACGATCAGCCCCAGCATTTT. Translated: CASRTHYDQPQHF.

This chain connects TRBV28 to TRBJ2-5; no clear D gene. Per the germline V gene, CDR1 is MDHEN and CDR2 is SYDVKM. V was clipped by 5 bases and J by 5 bases, with 12 bases between them. The CDR3 contains 13 residues. The CDR3 DNA reads as TGTGCCAGCAGTCCCTCATCTCCCGAGACCCAGTACTTC. Protein product: CASSPSSPETQYF.